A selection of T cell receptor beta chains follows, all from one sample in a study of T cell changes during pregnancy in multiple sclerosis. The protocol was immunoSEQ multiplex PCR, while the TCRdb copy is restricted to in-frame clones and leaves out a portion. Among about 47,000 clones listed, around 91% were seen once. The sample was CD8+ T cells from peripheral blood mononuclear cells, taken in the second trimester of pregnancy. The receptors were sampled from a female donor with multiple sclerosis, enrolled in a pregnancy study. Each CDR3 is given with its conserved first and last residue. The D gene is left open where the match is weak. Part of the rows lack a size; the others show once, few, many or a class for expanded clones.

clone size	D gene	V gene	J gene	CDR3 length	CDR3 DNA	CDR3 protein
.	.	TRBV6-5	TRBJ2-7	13	TGTGCCAGCAGTTACGGTCAGACCTACGAGCAGTACTTC	CASSYGQTYEQYF
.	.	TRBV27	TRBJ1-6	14	TGTGCCAGCAGTTTGGGACTTGATAATTCACCCCTCCACTTT	CASSLGLDNSPLHF
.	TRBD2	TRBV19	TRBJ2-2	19	TGTGCCAGTAGTATCCCCGAGGTCGTAGCGGGGAGTAACACCGGGGAGCTGTTTTTT	CASSIPEVVAGSNTGELFF
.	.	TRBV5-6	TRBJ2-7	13	TGTGCCAGCAGCTTGCTAACCCTCTACGAGCAGTACTTC	CASSLLTLYEQYF
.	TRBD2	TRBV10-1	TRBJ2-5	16	TGCGCCAGCAGGCAACTCGGGACTATTTACCAAGAGACCCAGTACTTC	CASRQLGTIYQETQYF
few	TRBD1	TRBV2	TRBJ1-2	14	TGTGCCAGCCCCCCCCCACGGGACAGCTATGGCTACACCTTC	CASPPPRDSYGYTF
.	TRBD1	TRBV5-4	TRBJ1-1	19	TGTGCCAGCAGCTTGCTCCTGCTTCTCGGACAGGGAAAGAACACTGAAGCTTTCTTT	CASSLLLLLGQGKNTEAFF
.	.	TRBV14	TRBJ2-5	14	TGTGCCAGCAGCCAAGATTTTCTAGAAGAGACCCAGTACTTC	CASSQDFLEETQYF
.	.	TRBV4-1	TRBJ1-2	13	TGCGCCAGCAGCCACGGAGTGGGGCTTGGCTACACCTTC	CASSHGVGLGYTF
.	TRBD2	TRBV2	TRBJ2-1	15	TGTGCCAGGACTAGCGGGGGGGCGCGGTACAATGAGCAGTTCTTC	CARTSGGARYNEQFF